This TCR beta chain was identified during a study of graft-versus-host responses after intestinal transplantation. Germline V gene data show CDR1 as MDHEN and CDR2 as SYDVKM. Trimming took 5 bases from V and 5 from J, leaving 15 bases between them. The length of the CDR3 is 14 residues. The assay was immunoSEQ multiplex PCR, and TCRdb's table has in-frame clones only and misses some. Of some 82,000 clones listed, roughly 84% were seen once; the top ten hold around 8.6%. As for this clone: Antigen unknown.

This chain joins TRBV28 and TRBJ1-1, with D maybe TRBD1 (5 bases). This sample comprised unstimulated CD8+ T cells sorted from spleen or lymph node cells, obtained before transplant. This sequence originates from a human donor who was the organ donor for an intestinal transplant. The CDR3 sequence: CASSLLQVETEAFF. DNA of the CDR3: TGTGCCAGCAGTCTCCTACAGGTAGAGACTGAAGCTTTCTTT.